This TCR beta chain is from a study of CD8 T cells in ankylosing spondylitis. Study-level results: According to the report, clones linked to the disease were significantly enriched in matched synovial fluid samples taken from ankylosing spondylitis patients. Past studies reported some motif variants in reactive arthritis synovial fluid and blood. Ankylosing spondylitis blood appeared to carry a characteristic TCR beta motif of several highly homologous variants.

Comments on this clonotype: Its antigen remains unidentified.

Trimming took 0 bases from V and 1 from J; bases not matched to a gene: 8. Germline values: CDR1 SGDLS, CDR2 YYNGEE. There are 18 residues in the CDR3. Quantitative 5'-RACE was performed with molecular barcodes, and it yielded the TCR beta libraries. In TCRdb, the 5' RACE reads were re-called with MiXCR into one record per CDR3 protein. The table includes about 840,000 distinct CDR3 sequences, about 10% detected once. The rearrangement uses TRBV9 and TRBJ2-7, with 12 bases fitting TRBD2. Sequencing input: blood, either unsorted or a sorted T cell fraction (not recorded which). The clonotype was recovered from a male donor with ankylosing spondylitis. Here the CDR3 reads CASSVGASGGAGSYEQYF. The CDR3 region has the DNA TGTGCCAGCAGCGTAGGGGCTAGCGGGGGGGCTGGGTCCTACGAGCAGTACTTC.